Below, one T cell receptor (beta chain) is given with its context. One junction end does not reproduce the germline sequence, and a read error may be involved. These data belong to a study of tumor-infiltrating lymphocytes in primary liver carcinoma. Germline CDR1 is SQVTM and CDR2 is ANQGSEA. CDR3 length: 12 amino acids. Starting material of around 490 ng total RNA yielded TCR beta cDNA via a constant-region primer. Slightly modified ARM-PCR served as the procedure for the TCR beta libraries. These libraries came from three rounds of nested multiplex PCR. Primers for the first two PCR rounds were TRBV1-TRBV30 forward primers and a C-beta reverse primer (about 11 cycles per round). TCRdb independently ran MiXCR on the multiplex PCR reads; one entry per CDR3 protein. The sample lists 150,000 to 200,000 distinct CDR3 sequences; around four fifths were seen once. Between about 19 and 34 mg of unsorted bulk tissue served as the source from which RNA and DNA were co-extracted. Viable tumor cells exceeded 85% in all tumor samples.

V and J are TRBV29-1 and TRBJ1-6, with no clear D. The source is a man aged 35 to 55 with primary liver carcinoma and hepatitis B virus infection. The specimen was tumor tissue from primary liver carcinoma. The CDR3 DNA reads TGCAACGTTGCTAAGTATAATTCACCCCTCCACTTT. Amino acid sequence: CNVAKYNSPLHF.